Following are 17 T cell receptor beta chains from one sample sequenced in a study of PD-1 blockade in classical Hodgkin lymphoma. This sample's time point: cycle 4 day 1 (C4D1), after less than seven weeks of nivolumab. Brentuximab vedotin exposure varied, and every patient relapsed after autologous stem cell transplantation. Produced via immunoSEQ multiplex PCR; TCRdb's table is partial and in-frame only. The top ten hold under 2% of the sample, which has fewer than 100,000 clones, about 93% seen once. Sequenced here: peripheral blood mononuclear cells (PBMCs), sampled before the fourth cycle of nivolumab. The receptors derive from a human donor with classical Hodgkin lymphoma.

V gene TRBV2 combines with J gene TRBJ1-6; TRBD1 agrees at 8 bases. The CDR3 covers 15 residues. Germline CDR1 and CDR2: SNHLY and FYNNEI. V shed 6 bases, J shed 8 bases, and the junction held 9 bases outside the gene matches. DNA of the CDR3: TGTGCCAGCAGACCCAGGACAGGGTTGGATTCACCCCTCCACTTT. Its translation is CASRPRTGLDSPLHF.

The chain recombines TRBV5-1 with TRBJ2-3; TRBD2 matches 7 bases. The CDR3 contains 14 residues. With V trimmed by 4 bases and J by 4 bases, 6 bases remained unmatched. The germline V gene encodes CDR1 SGHRS and CDR2 YFSETQ. CDR3 in DNA: TGCGCCAGCAGCCCGGGGACTACCGCAGATACGCAGTATTTT. It is translated as CASSPGTTADTQYF.

The chain combines TRBV2 with TRBJ2-1; D not certain. CDR1 SNHLY and CDR2 FYNNEI come from the germline V gene. The V gene lost 5 bases and the J gene lost 9 bases, with 14 bases spanning the gap. The CDR3 contains 13 residues. CDR3 loop: CASSTTKVSEQFF. CDR3 coding DNA: TGTGCCAGCAGTACAACAAAAGTCAGTGAGCAGTTCTTC.

The rearrangement uses TRBV2 and TRBJ2-7; D unclear. V lost 6 bases and J 2 bases, leaving 8 bases between the germline ends. This CDR3 is 12 amino acids long. Germline values: CDR1 SNHLY, CDR2 FYNNEI. The CDR3 spells CASSAVTYEQYF. In DNA, the CDR3 is TGTGCCAGCAGCGCAGTTACCTACGAGCAGTACTTC.

J is TRBJ1-3 and V is TRBV5-1; no definite D call. From germline, CDR1 is SGHRS and CDR2 YFSETQ. The ends were cut back, 4 bases at V and 4 bases at J, with 15 bases in the middle. The CDR3 spans 15 residues. The CDR3 protein is CASSPGPKSGNTIYF. The CDR3 DNA is TGCGCCAGCAGCCCCGGGCCTAAATCAGGAAACACCATATATTTT.

The chain joins TRBV19 to TRBJ1-4; perhaps TRBD1 as D (6 bases). CDR1 is LNHDA, CDR2 SQIVND, per germline (reference sequence). This CDR3 contains 16 residues. Between the trimmed V and J ends, which lost 8 bases and 2 bases, there was a span of 18 bases. Written as DNA, the CDR3 is TGTGCCAGTTCGCAACAGGGTTCGAGGACTAATGAAAAACTGTTTTTT. This encodes CASSQQGSRTNEKLFF.

This chain links TRBV9 with TRBJ2-1; D ambiguous. The CDR3 extends over 13 amino acids. Trimming pared 1 base from V and 8 bases from J, leaving 10 bases between. Germline CDR1 and CDR2: SGDLS and YYNGEE. The CDR3 loop is CASSVTESYEQFF. In DNA, the CDR3 is TGTGCCAGCAGCGTAACCGAGTCCTATGAGCAGTTCTTC.

The chain links TRBV28 to TRBJ1-4, with D perhaps matching TRBD1 (6 bases). Germline CDR1 reads MDHEN; CDR2 reads SYDVKM. The CDR3 loop spans 16 amino acids. Trimming took off 2 bases at V and 3 bases at J, with 13 bases between the two ends. The CDR3 coding sequence is TGTGCCAGCAGTTTAAGGGGGGCTCCGTCTAATGAAAAACTGTTTTTT. Translation gives CASSLRGAPSNEKLFF.

This clone was picked up one time. The CDR3 DNA reads TGTGCCAGCAGTTACGCAGGACGGTACGAGCAGTACTTC. Protein: CASSYAGRYEQYF. This rearrangement joins TRBV6-5 to TRBJ2-7; no definite D call. This CDR3 has 13 residues. Germline loops: CDR1 MNHEY, CDR2 SVGAGI. The V end lost 2 bases, the J end lost 4 bases, and 9 bases lay between the germline ends.

The genes are TRBV18 and TRBJ1-1; no reliable D call. The CDR3 length is 11 residues. V was pared by 3 bases and J by 7 bases, with 6 bases between. Germline CDR1 and CDR2: KGHSH and LQKENI. DNA of the CDR3: TGTGCCAGCTCACCGAGCCTTGAAGCTTTCTTT. It translates to CASSPSLEAFF.

The chain combines TRBV29-1 with TRBJ2-7; TRBD1 matches 7 bases. The junction had 3 bases not matched to a gene; V was cut back by 1 base and J by 6 bases. CDR1 is SQVTM and CDR2 is ANQGSEA in the germline V gene. The CDR3 has 12 amino acids. CDR3 in DNA: TGCAGCGTTGAAGGACAGGGCATCGAGCAGTACTTC. This gives the protein CSVEGQGIEQYF.

The CDR3 bases are TGTGCCAGCAGCCCCAGGTTAGGATCCGGGGAGCTGTTTTTT. Residues: CASSPRLGSGELFF. This chain connects TRBV7-9 to TRBJ2-2; D is unresolved. CDR1 is SEHNR and CDR2 is FQNEAQ in the germline V gene (reference sequence). V gave up 5 bases and J gave up 6 bases, with 13 bases separating them. This CDR3 contains 14 residues.

This chain connects TRBV4-2 to TRBJ2-7, with TRBD2 as a possible D gene (6 bases). V lost 8 bases to trimming and J lost 1 base, with 15 bases between them. The CDR3 spans 14 residues. CDR1 is LGHNA and CDR2 is YNFKEQ in the germline V gene. In DNA, the CDR3 is TGTGCCAGCCGCCCGGGACTTGCATCCTACGAGCAGTACTTC. It encodes CASRPGLASYEQYF.

The chain links TRBV27 to TRBJ2-5; TRBD1 aligns across 7 bases. V was clipped by 7 bases and J by 5 bases; unmatched bases: 13. Germline V lookup: CDR1 MNHEY, CDR2 SMNVEV (reference sequence). This CDR3 has 15 amino acids. The chain's CDR3 is CASKQRQGGLETQYF. The CDR3 DNA reads TGTGCCAGCAAACAAAGACAGGGCGGGTTGGAGACCCAGTACTTC.

This chain connects TRBV5-6 to TRBJ2-2, with D hard to call. CDR1 is SGHDT, CDR2 YYEEEE, per germline. V lost 3 bases and J lost 6, with 21 bases in between. The CDR3 runs 17 residues. DNA for the CDR3: TGTGCCAGCAGCTCCACAAGAACAGCACCGGTTGCCGGGGAGCTGTTTTTT. Its protein product is CASSSTRTAPVAGELFF.

This chain links TRBV21-1 with TRBJ2-6. TRBV21-1 is marked as a pseudogene. CDR3 length: 14 residues. The CDR3 reads CASSKGTGANVLTF. DNA for the CDR3: TGTGCCAGCAGCAAAGGGACTGGGGCCAACGTCCTGACTTTC.

The genes are TRBV5-6 and TRBJ2-7, with 8 positions matching TRBD1. The CDR3 covers 14 residues. J gave up 4 bases and V 2 bases, and 5 bases lay outside the gene matches. CDR1 and CDR2 (germline): SGHDT, YYEEEE. The CDR3 protein is CASSFGQGTYEQYF. In nucleotides, the CDR3 is TGTGCCAGCAGCTTTGGACAGGGAACATACGAGCAGTACTTC. Supplemented by reference TRBV5-6 and TRBJ2-7, the full variable domain reads DAGVTQSPTHLIKTRGQQVTLRCSPKSGHDTVSWYQQALGQGPQFIFQYYEEEERQRGNFPDRFSGHQFPNYSSELNVNALLLGDSALYLCASSFGQGTYEQYFGPGTRLTVT.